This TCR beta chain was identified in a study of shared clonotypes between healthy human individuals. Whole-study results and caveats: Generally, naive subsets came out with larger estimated richness than memory subsets.

Comments on this clone: The antigen remains undetermined.

The data were produced by immunoSEQ multiplex PCR, yet TCRdb's version contains in-frame clones alone and is incomplete. The data show 2,500,000 or so clones, with 85% to 95% seen just once and 0.37% held by the top ten. CDR3 length: 15 amino acids. Trimming took off 8 bases at V and 3 bases at J, with 17 bases between the two ends. Germline-derived CDR1 and CDR2 are MNHNS and SASEGT. The study enrolled healthy HIV-negative adults without recent acute infections or vaccinations as donors. Caucasian adults living in Nashville, Tennessee, provided all samples. This receptor was obtained from a man aged 18 to 30 in good health. Some clones in this sample may be carry-over from other donors' samples. The rearrangement links TRBV6-1 to TRBJ2-1, with D perhaps matching TRBD2 (6 bases). The sample consisted of naive CD4+ T cells from PBMCs. Regarding subset: CD45RA+ positively selected. This CDR3 reads CASGGAGSVYNEQFF. CDR3 sequence (DNA): TGTGCCAGCGGCGGGGCAGGGTCGGTCTACAATGAGCAGTTCTTC.